This T cell receptor beta chain derives from a study of regulatory T cells in long-lasting Graves disease. Specified time point: newly diagnosed GD, antithyroid drugs for less than 3 months. PBMC RNA was the source of the TCR library. The authors built TCR beta libraries using iRepertoire HTBI primers and Arm-PCR of CDR3 regions. TCRdb analysed the multiplex PCR reads with MiXCR anew, one entry per CDR3 protein. The repertoire includes over 350,000 distinct CDR3 sequences, about 14% of them detected once, and about 15% sits in the top ten. This CDR3 is built from 13 residues. Germline V gives CDR1 GTSNPN, CDR2 SVGIG (reference sequence). The V end was cut by 4 bases, the J end by 3 bases, with 12 bases between. This clonotype was picked up many times. These data also formed part of another study, on T cells in Graves' hyperthyroidism and ophthalmopathy.

Sample: peripheral blood mononuclear cells (PBMCs), taken at new diagnosis, from a patient treated with antithyroid drugs. The V call is TRBV30, the J call TRBJ1-1; D remains ambiguous. The TCR comes from a woman aged 50 to 60 with Graves disease. The CDR3 region has the DNA TGTGCCTGGACCCGTTCCGGGGACACTGAAGCTTTCTTT. This codes for CAWTRSGDTEAFF.